Below are 25 T cell receptor beta chains sequenced from a single sample in a study of T cell changes during pregnancy in multiple sclerosis. Profiling relied on immunoSEQ multiplex PCR, and the TCRdb table lists in-frame clones only, not all of them. The sample comprises tens of thousands of clones, roughly nine tenths of which are singletons, and roughly 1.2% rests with the top ten. The sample was peripheral blood, taken before pregnancy. These receptors were collected from a female donor with multiple sclerosis, enrolled in a pregnancy study.

This clone appeared a single time. Other DNA sequences in this sample translate to the same CDR3. The chain has TRBV5-1 and TRBJ1-2; 8 nucleotides match TRBD1. V gave up 4 bases and J gave up 4 bases; unmatched junction bases: 9. CDR1 SGHRS and CDR2 YFSETQ come from the germline V gene. CDR3 length: 15 amino acids. The CDR3 DNA sequence: TGCGCCAGCAGCCCGCCTACAGGGGGTGCCTATGGCTACACCTTC. Protein product: CASSPPTGGAYGYTF.

The chain combines TRBV4-1 with TRBJ2-2; D gene uncertain. This CDR3 comprises 14 residues. Germline values: CDR1 MGHRA, CDR2 YSYEKL. V was trimmed by 4 bases and J by 8 bases, leaving 14 bases between them. The chain's CDR3 is CASSPLNGLGELFF. In DNA, the CDR3 is TGCGCCAGCAGCCCCCTCAATGGGCTAGGGGAGCTGTTTTTT.

This rearrangement joins TRBV28 to TRBJ2-7; D perhaps matches TRBD1 (6 bases). This CDR3 contains 15 residues. The V gene's germline CDR1 is MDHEN and CDR2 SYDVKM. The germline V and J ends were trimmed by 6 bases and 4 bases, with 19 bases remaining between them. CDR3 sequence reads: CASRQYGDIPYEQYF. The CDR3, as DNA: TGTGCCAGCAGACAATATGGGGACATCCCGTACGAGCAGTACTTC.

The V and J genes are TRBV6-6 and TRBJ2-1, with TRBD2 identical over 8 bases. The CDR3 contains 14 residues. The junction had 9 bases not matched to a gene; V was cut back by 7 bases and J by 7 bases. CDR1 MNHNY and CDR2 SVGAGI come from the germline V gene (reference sequence). As DNA, the CDR3 is TGTGCCAGCACGGCCCTAGCGGGTCGGAATGAGCAGTTCTTC. Protein: CASTALAGRNEQFF.

The V gene is TRBV11-3, the J gene TRBJ2-3, with D hard to call. The V end was cut by 1 base, the J end by 2 bases, with 7 bases between. Germline V gene sequence: CDR1 SGHNT, CDR2 YENEEA. The CDR3 is made up of 14 amino acids. The CDR3 DNA is TGTGCCAGCAGCTTAGGGCCAGACACAGATACGCAGTATTTT. Amino acids: CASSLGPDTDTQYF.

CDR3 protein: CAWDSANTGELFF. The CDR3 region has the DNA TGTGCCTGGGATAGCGCGAACACCGGGGAGCTGTTTTTT. The V and J genes are TRBV30 and TRBJ2-2; D might be TRBD2 (5 bases). The CDR3 loop spans 13 amino acids. Germline lookup yields CDR1 GTSNPN and CDR2 SVGIG (reference sequence). V was shortened by 5 bases and J by 0 bases, with 7 bases between the two germline ends.

This clone has a single count. V gene TRBV5-1 combines with J gene TRBJ2-3; 10 bases fit TRBD2. The CDR3 contains 17 residues. Trimming removed 4 bases from V and 0 bases from J; junction bases left unmatched: 8. Germline values: CDR1 SGHRS, CDR2 YFSETQ. CDR3 loop: CASSPIAGGFSTDTQYF. The CDR3 nucleotides are TGCGCCAGCAGCCCCATAGCGGGAGGCTTCAGCACAGATACGCAGTATTTT.

The chain employs TRBV5-1 and TRBJ1-4; possible D gene TRBD1, 5 bases. CDR3 length equals 14 residues. Trimming took 0 bases from V and 8 from J, leaving 11 bases between them. Looked up from germline, CDR1 is SGHRS and CDR2 is YFSETQ. The CDR3, as DNA: TGCGCCAGCAGCTTGGCCGGGAGGGGAGAAAAACTGTTTTTT. As protein: CASSLAGRGEKLFF.

This chain uses TRBV7-2 with TRBJ2-4, with a weak D call TRBD1 (6 bases). V shed 0 bases and J shed 6 bases, with 12 bases lying between them. The germline gives CDR1 SGHTA, CDR2 FQGNSA. The CDR3 contains 15 residues. In DNA form, the CDR3 reads TGTGCCAGCAGCTTAGCGCGAGGGGGTTTAAACATTCAGTACTTC. It encodes CASSLARGGLNIQYF.

Here the CDR3 DNA reads TGCGCCAGCAGACCGGTGTACCAAGAGACCCAGTACTTC. This encodes CASRPVYQETQYF. The V and J genes are TRBV5-1 and TRBJ2-5, with unresolved D. CDR1 and CDR2 (germline): SGHRS, YFSETQ. Trimming cost V 5 bases and J 0 bases, with 8 bases left between them. The CDR3 spans 13 residues.

The CDR3 loop is CAWSVRDTYEQYF. CDR3 in DNA: TGTGCCTGGAGTGTAAGGGACACTTACGAGCAGTACTTC. The chain combines TRBV30 with TRBJ2-7; weak D call: TRBD1 (6 bases). V was trimmed by 0 bases and J by 4 bases, leaving 10 bases between them. Germline-derived CDR1 and CDR2 are GTSNPN and SVGIG (reference sequence). The CDR3 spans 13 residues. Complete variable domain (other parts from reference TRBV30 and TRBJ2-7): SQTIHQWPATLVQPVGSPLSLECTVEGTSNPNLYWYRQAAGRGLQLLFYSVGIGQISSEVPQNLSASRPQDRQFILSSKKLLLSDSGFYLCAWSVRDTYEQYFGPGTRLTVT.

The gene calls are TRBV6-1 and TRBJ1-2, with 7 bases lining up with TRBD1. The length of the CDR3 is 13 residues. Germline lookup yields CDR1 MNHNS and CDR2 SASEGT. Trimming cost V 6 bases and J 8 bases; bases outside gene matches: 9. DNA of the CDR3: TGTGCCAGCAGACGTTCGACAGGGAGAGGCTACACCTTC. Protein: CASRRSTGRGYTF.

The chain combines TRBV10-3 with TRBJ2-3, with 9 bases identical to TRBD1. Germline-derived CDR1 and CDR2 are ENHRY and SYGVKD. The CDR3 sequence is 13 residues long. V was pared by 10 bases and J by 2 bases, with 4 bases of the junction left unmatched. The CDR3 reads CATRTGDTDTQYF. The CDR3 DNA reads TGTGCCACAAGGACAGGGGACACAGATACGCAGTATTTT.

The chain employs TRBV7-4 and TRBJ2-1; 12 bases agree with TRBD2. V was clipped by 6 bases and J by 0 bases; unmatched bases: 15. The germline CDR1 and CDR2 sequences are SGHVT and SQSDAQ. The length of the CDR3 is 20 residues. The DNA of the CDR3 is TGTGCCAGCAGGGATACGGAGGCTAGCGGGAGGGGGAGCTCCTACAATGAGCAGTTCTTC. It specifies CASRDTEASGRGSSYNEQFF.

This chain links TRBV30 with TRBJ1-5; a weak D match, TRBD1 (5 bases). Between the trimmed V and J ends, which lost 2 bases and 5 bases, there was a span of 13 bases. The CDR3 has 14 residues. Germline V gene data show CDR1 as GTSNPN and CDR2 as SVGIG (reference sequence). CDR3 coding DNA: TGTGCCTGGAGTAGTGCCAGGGCGGATCAGCCCCAGCATTTT. As protein: CAWSSARADQPQHF.

V is TRBV14 and J is TRBJ2-3; TRBD2 aligns across 10 bases. Germline lookup yields CDR1 SGHDN and CDR2 FVKESK. This CDR3 is built from 16 residues. V lost 2 bases and J lost 4; bases outside the gene matches: 6. CDR3 bases: TGTGCCAGCAGCCAATTACCCAGCGGGAGGGCAGATACGCAGTATTTT. Amino acid sequence: CASSQLPSGRADTQYF.

The chain carries TRBV2 and TRBJ2-2, with D possibly matching TRBD2 (6 bases). Germline V CDR1 and CDR2: SNHLY, FYNNEI. This CDR3 has 15 amino acids. With 3 bases removed from V and 3 bases from J, the gap between germline ends came to 11 bases. CDR3 sequence (DNA): TGTGCCAGCAGTGAGTGGAGGGCGGACACCGGGGAGCTGTTTTTT. Its protein is CASSEWRADTGELFF.

The rearrangement links TRBV27 to TRBJ2-7; D perhaps matches TRBD2 (6 bases). This CDR3 is built from 12 residues. Between the trimmed V and J ends, which lost 5 bases and 12 bases, there was a span of 17 bases. From germline, CDR1 is MNHEY and CDR2 SMNVEV (reference sequence). The CDR3 DNA sequence: TGTGCCAGCAGTCACCCCGACGGAGGGTGGTACTTC. This sequence encodes CASSHPDGGWYF.

About this clone itself: Germline is not matched at one junction end, which may reflect a read error. V usage is TRBV28 and J usage is TRBJ1-1; tentatively, D is TRBD1 (6 bases). Germline CDR1 and CDR2: MDHEN and SYDVKM. This CDR3 comprises 13 residues. The DNA of the CDR3 is TGTGCCAGCAGTTTCTGGGACACAATATCGGGGTCCTTT. Encoded protein: CASSFWDTISGSF.

This clone was detected only once. The rearrangement links TRBV7-2 to TRBJ2-7; 7 bases line up with TRBD1. V gave up 3 bases and J gave up 6 bases; unmatched junction bases: 5. The CDR3 is 13 amino acids. The germline V gene encodes CDR1 SGHTA and CDR2 FQGNSA. The CDR3 DNA reads as TGTGCCAGCAGCTTGACAGGGTACTCCGAGCAGTACTTC. This sequence encodes CASSLTGYSEQYF.

The chain couples TRBV2 to TRBJ1-6; TRBD1 aligns across 9 bases. Germline lookup yields CDR1 SNHLY and CDR2 FYNNEI. The CDR3 is 17 residues long. Trimming at V came to 2 bases and at J to 7 bases, leaving 9 bases not matched to a gene. CDR3 protein: CASSEFGTGFPNSPLHF. For the CDR3, the DNA is TGTGCCAGCAGTGAATTTGGGACAGGGTTTCCGAATTCACCCCTCCACTTT.

The CDR3 is CASSGDRGLLDTQYF. The CDR3 DNA sequence: TGTGCCAGCAGTGGAGACAGGGGGCTATTAGATACGCAGTATTTT. V and J are TRBV27 and TRBJ2-3; 10 positions agree with TRBD1. The CDR3 covers 15 residues. Germline CDR1 MNHEY, CDR2 SMNVEV (reference sequence). V was clipped by 5 bases and J by 5 bases; unmatched bases: 7.

This clone was recorded a few times. The gene calls are TRBV12-5 and TRBJ1-1; D perhaps matches TRBD1 (5 bases). The CDR3 sequence is 12 residues long. V dropped 6 bases and J dropped 6 bases, with 11 bases sitting between them. Germline CDR1 is LGHNT and CDR2 is FRNRAP. In DNA form, the CDR3 reads TGTGCTAGTGGAGGTGACAGTTCTGAAGCTTTCTTT. Encoded protein: CASGGDSSEAFF.

The V and J genes are TRBV2 and TRBJ1-1, with a tentative D call TRBD1 (5 bases). Germline CDR1 reads SNHLY; CDR2 reads FYNNEI. The V end lost 8 bases, the J end lost 1 base, and 11 bases lay between the germline ends. This CDR3 contains 13 residues. CDR3 bases: TGTGCCAGCGACCAGGGAACGAACACTGAAGCTTTCTTT. Amino acids: CASDQGTNTEAFF.

This chain connects TRBV5-4 to TRBJ1-1; no definite D call. The germline CDR1 and CDR2 sequences are SGHNT and YYREEE (reference sequence). The CDR3 has 18 amino acids. V was shortened by 0 bases and J by 0 bases, with 18 bases between the two germline ends. CDR3 nucleotides: TGTGCCAGCAGCTTGGGTCTTTCGCGAATAACCATGAACACTGAAGCTTTCTTT. Amino acids: CASSLGLSRITMNTEAFF. Complete variable domain (other parts from reference TRBV5-4 and TRBJ1-1): ETGVTQSPTHLIKTRGQQVTLRCSSQSGHNTVSWYQQALGQGPQFIFQYYREEENGRGNFPPRFSGLQFPNYSSELNVNALELDDSALYLCASSLGLSRITMNTEAFFGQGTRLTVV.